These T cell receptor beta chains were read from a single sample in a study of shared clonotypes between healthy human individuals. Using immunoSEQ multiplex PCR, the repertoire was profiled, and TCRdb retains in-frame clones only, with some absent. Of under 2.5 million clones listed, roughly 90% are singletons. The sequenced material came from naive CD4+ T cells from PBMCs. These receptors all come from a man between 18 and 35 years old in good health. Some clones in this sample may be carry-over from other donors' samples. The CDR3 runs from the conserved cysteine through the conserved F or W. The order of the fields is J gene, V gene, clone size, D gene, CDR3 DNA, CDR3 protein. D genes are given only for firm matches. Size tells how often a clone was seen (once, few, many) or the class of an expanded clone, and some rows leave it out.

TRBJ2-7 | TRBV28 | - | - | TGTGCCAGCAGTTTATGGACGGTCGGTTCCTACGAGCAGTACTTC | CASSLWTVGSYEQYF
TRBJ2-7 | TRBV27 | - | - | TGTGCCAGCAGTTTATACAGTAACTCTTACGAGCAGTACTTC | CASSLYSNSYEQYF
TRBJ2-7 | TRBV5-4 | - | - | TGTGCCAGCAGCTCCGAACCCCCTGGCGAGCAGTACTTC | CASSSEPPGEQYF
TRBJ2-3 | TRBV2 | - | - | TGTGCCAGCAGGGTGGGCAGTTCCTCCCCATTT | CASRVGSSSPF
TRBJ2-7 | TRBV5-5 | - | - | TGTGCCAGCAAACCTCTACAAGGCCCCTACGAGCAGTACTTC | CASKPLQGPYEQYF
TRBJ2-7 | TRBV28 | - | TRBD1 | TGTGCCAGCAGGACCCGGGACAGCCCTTACTTC | CASRTRDSPYF
TRBJ2-2 | TRBV9 | - | - | TGTGCCAGCAGCGCCCGCACACAGACCGGGGAGCTGTTTTTT | CASSARTQTGELFF
TRBJ2-5 | TRBV7-9 | - | TRBD2 | TGTGCCAGCAGCTTAGTGGCTAGCGGAATTGGGGCCCAGTACTTC | CASSLVASGIGAQYF
TRBJ2-5 | TRBV14 | - | - | TGTGCCAGCAGCCAAGATCGGCTAACGGAGTACTTC | CASSQDRLTEYF
TRBJ2-1 | TRBV19 | once | TRBD2 | TGTGCCAGTAGTATTCAAGCGGGAGAGTTCGATGAGCAGTTCTTC | CASSIQAGEFDEQFF
TRBJ1-3 | TRBV14 | - | - | TGTGCCAGCAGCCAGTCGGCAGGCATTGGAAACACCATATATTTT | CASSQSAGIGNTIYF
TRBJ2-5 | TRBV5-1 | - | TRBD1 | TGCGCCAGCAGCTTGGGACAGGGGCAAGAGACCCAGTACTTC | CASSLGQGQETQYF
TRBJ2-7 | TRBV29-1 | - | TRBD2 | TGCAGCGTGAAATCGACGGGACTAGCGGGCAGCTCCTACGAGCAGTACTTC | CSVKSTGLAGSSYEQYF
TRBJ2-3 | TRBV5-6 | - | - | TGTGCCAGCAGCTTCAGTGGTCCAGATACGCAGTATTTT | CASSFSGPDTQYF
TRBJ1-2 | TRBV28 | once | - | TGTGCCAGCAGTTCAATATATGGCTACACCTTC | CASSSIYGYTF
TRBJ2-7 | TRBV6-5 | - | - | TGTGCCAGCAGTTACAGCTCCTACGCCTACGAGCAGTACTTC | CASSYSSYAYEQYF
TRBJ2-5 | TRBV18 | - | - | TGTGCCAGCTCATCGACGGACAGAGCGTACCAAGAGACCCAGTACTTC | CASSSTDRAYQETQYF
TRBJ2-7 | TRBV5-1 | - | TRBD2 | TGCGCCAGCAGCACTCGGACTAGCAGTTACGAGCAGTACTTC | CASSTRTSSYEQYF
TRBJ1-1 | TRBV5-4 | - | - | TGTGCCAGCAGCCAAGGTCCGAACACTGAAGCTTTCTTT | CASSQGPNTEAFF
TRBJ1-5 | TRBV28 | - | - | TGTGCCAGCAGCCTAACCCAGGGTGTGAATCAGCCCCAGCATTTT | CASSLTQGVNQPQHF
TRBJ2-7 | TRBV30 | - | - | TGTGCCGGAGATTCACATCGGGGGATGAACGAGCAGTACTTC | CAGDSHRGMNEQYF
TRBJ1-1 | TRBV28 | - | TRBD1 | TGTGCCAGCAGGCGGACAGGGACGAGCGTGAACACTGAAGCTTTCTTT | CASRRTGTSVNTEAFF
TRBJ2-7 | TRBV27 | - | TRBD2 | TGTGCCAGCACCTTATCCGGGGAGGGTCGACCGTACTTC | CASTLSGEGRPYF
TRBJ2-1 | TRBV28 | - | TRBD1 | TGTGCCAGCAGTTTATCGGGTGACAGGGGTTGGGACAATGAGCAGTTCTTC | CASSLSGDRGWDNEQFF
TRBJ2-7 | TRBV7-2 | - | - | TGTGCCAGCAGCTTCCAGCGCGCAACCTACGAGCAGTACTTC | CASSFQRATYEQYF
TRBJ2-2 | TRBV11-2 | - | - | TGTGCCAGCAGCTTAGAGGGTCTGAGAGGCGGGGAGCTGTTTTTT | CASSLEGLRGGELFF
TRBJ1-2 | TRBV4-3 | - | TRBD1 | TGCGCCAGCAGCCAAGAGGGACAGCCCTTCTATGGCTACACCTTC | CASSQEGQPFYGYTF
TRBJ2-5 | TRBV4-2 | - | - | TGTGCCAGCAGCCAAGATTTAGCCGGTCAAGAGACCCAGTACTTC | CASSQDLAGQETQYF
TRBJ1-1 | TRBV18 | - | - | TGTGCCAGCTCACCTCAAGGGGAGAACACTGAAGCTTTCTTT | CASSPQGENTEAFF
TRBJ2-1 | TRBV12-5 | - | - | TGTGCTAGTGGTTTGGAGTCCCTGGCAGGTCCTTCCCGCCGGATCTTC | CASGLESLAGPSRRIF